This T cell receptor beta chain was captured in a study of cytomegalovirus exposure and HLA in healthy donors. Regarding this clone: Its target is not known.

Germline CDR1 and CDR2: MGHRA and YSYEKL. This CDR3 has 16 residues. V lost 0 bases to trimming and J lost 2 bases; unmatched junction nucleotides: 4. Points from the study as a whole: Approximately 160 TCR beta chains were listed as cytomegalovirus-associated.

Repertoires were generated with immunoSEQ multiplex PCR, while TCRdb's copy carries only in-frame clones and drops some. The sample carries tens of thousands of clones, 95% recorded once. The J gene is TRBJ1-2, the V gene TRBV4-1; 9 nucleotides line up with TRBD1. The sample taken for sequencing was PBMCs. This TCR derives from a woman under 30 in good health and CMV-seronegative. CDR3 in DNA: TGCGCCAGCAGCCAAGATACAGGGGGCCGAAACTATGGCTACACCTTC. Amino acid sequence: CASSQDTGGRNYGYTF.